Listed below are T cell receptor beta chains from one sample, sequenced in a study of cytomegalovirus exposure and HLA in healthy donors. The protocol was immunoSEQ multiplex PCR, while the TCRdb copy is restricted to in-frame clones and leaves out a portion. The sample has under 200,000 clones; around 80% are singletons. The sequencing sample was made of PBMCs. Every receptor here comes from a woman in her 50s in good health and CMV-seronegative. CDR3s include the opening cysteine and the closing phenylalanine or tryptophan. The D gene is left open where the match is weak. Part of the rows lack a size; the others show once, few, many or a class for expanded clones.

TRBV6-5,NA,TRBJ2-7,TRBD1,CASSKYRGTVYEQYF,TGTGCCAGCAGTAAATACAGGGGAACGGTCTACGAGCAGTACTTC
TRBV10-1,NA,TRBJ2-2,NA,CASSGPGRTGELFF,TGCGCCAGCAGTGGCCCGGGGAGGACCGGGGAGCTGTTTTTT
TRBV7-9,NA,TRBJ2-1,NA,CASSLTTSGSSYNEQFF,TGTGCCAGCAGCTTAACCACTTCCGGGAGCTCCTACAATGAGCAGTTCTTC
TRBV7-6,NA,TRBJ2-7,NA,CASSPRQGGHEQYF,TGTGCCAGCAGCCCCCGGCAGGGAGGCCACGAGCAGTACTTC
TRBV4-2,NA,TRBJ1-2,TRBD1,CASSQDQQGANYGYTF,TGTGCCAGCAGCCAAGATCAACAGGGGGCTAACTATGGCTACACCTTC
TRBV10-2,NA,TRBJ2-3,TRBD2,CASLGGYKYF,TGCGCCAGCCTGGGAGGGTATAAGTATTTT
TRBV28,NA,TRBJ1-5,TRBD1,CASTGAVGTADSNQPQHF,TGTGCCAGCACCGGTGCCGTCGGGACAGCCGATAGCAATCAGCCCCAGCATTTT
TRBV6-1,NA,TRBJ2-7,NA,CASSEGYREYEQYF,TGTGCCAGCAGTGAAGGGTACAGGGAGTACGAGCAGTACTTC
TRBV30,NA,TRBJ2-5,TRBD2,CAWSVTLAGGPETQYF,TGTGCCTGGAGTGTCACTCTAGCGGGGGGGCCTGAGACCCAGTACTTC
TRBV21-1,NA,TRBJ2-2,NA,CASSARGTGELFF,TGTGCCAGCAGCGCGCGGGGAACCGGGGAGCTGTTTTTT
TRBV4-1,few,TRBJ1-4,TRBD1,CASSVQGRLEKLFF,TGCGCCAGCAGCGTACAGGGGCGGCTTGAGAAACTGTTTTTT
TRBV19,NA,TRBJ1-2,TRBD1,CASSIPRVTGGSGYTF,TGTGCCAGTAGTATCCCCAGAGTGACAGGGGGAAGTGGCTACACCTTC
TRBV7-3,NA,TRBJ2-2,TRBD2,CASSLSPSGGLGTGELFF,TGTGCCAGCAGCTTAAGTCCCAGCGGGGGGCTGGGGACCGGGGAGCTGTTTTTT
TRBV5-6,NA,TRBJ1-1,NA,CASSRYSSQNTEAFF,TGTGCCAGCAGCCGATACTCCTCCCAGAACACTGAAGCTTTCTTT
TRBV4-1,NA,TRBJ1-1,NA,CASSLQWPMNTEAFF,TGCGCCAGCAGCCTGCAGTGGCCCATGAACACTGAAGCTTTCTTT
TRBV15,once,TRBJ2-1,TRBD2,CATSRVQLAGGPHEQFF,TGTGCCACCAGCAGAGTCCAACTAGCGGGAGGGCCGCATGAGCAGTTCTTC
TRBV14,few,TRBJ2-7,NA,CASSQEERGMKPRIYEQYF,TGTGCCAGCAGCCAAGAAGAGAGAGGGATGAAACCCCGAATCTACGAGCAGTACTTC
TRBV5-4,once,TRBJ2-3,TRBD2,CASSLGLAGVSYDTQYF,TGTGCCAGCAGCTTGGGGCTAGCGGGAGTGTCATATGATACGCAGTATTTT
TRBV5-1,once,TRBJ1-3,NA,CASSLYISGGSGNTIYF,TGCGCCAGCAGCTTGTACATCTCAGGCGGGTCTGGAAACACCATATATTTT
TRBV5-8,few,TRBJ2-7,TRBD1,CASSLDRGEQYF,TGTGCCAGCAGCTTGGACAGGGGCGAGCAGTACTTC
TRBV28,NA,TRBJ1-2,NA,CASTPGGVHGYTF,TGTGCCAGCACCCCAGGAGGGGTTCATGGCTACACCTTC
TRBV7-3,NA,TRBJ1-1,NA,CASSLSTGAEAFF,TGTGCCAGCAGCTTGTCTACGGGGGCTGAAGCTTTCTTT
TRBV11-1,NA,TRBJ1-2,TRBD1,CASSLAGQGYGYTF,TGTGCCAGCAGCTTAGCTGGACAGGGATATGGCTACACCTTC
TRBV28,NA,TRBJ2-7,NA,CASSLYGLGLAYEQYF,TGTGCCAGCAGTTTATATGGGTTGGGACTTGCCTACGAGCAGTACTTC
TRBV15,NA,TRBJ1-4,NA,CATSRDFPHDEKLFF,TGTGCCACCAGCAGAGATTTCCCCCATGATGAAAAACTGTTTTTT
TRBV5-6,NA,TRBJ2-5,NA,CASSSGQGGWETQYF,TGTGCCAGCAGCTCCGGACAGGGAGGGTGGGAGACCCAGTACTTC
TRBV19,NA,TRBJ2-7,TRBD2,CASSRTSAAYEQYF,TGTGCCAGTAGTAGGACTAGCGCAGCCTACGAGCAGTACTTC
TRBV28,NA,TRBJ1-2,TRBD1,CASSLSGTGGLHGYTF,TGTGCCAGCAGTTTGTCCGGGACAGGGGGGCTCCATGGCTACACCTTC
TRBV11-2,few,TRBJ1-1,NA,CASSLMTRDTEAFF,TGTGCCAGCAGCCTTATGACCCGGGACACTGAAGCTTTCTTT
TRBV7-2,NA,TRBJ1-1,NA,CASSLVGGDTEAFF,TGTGCCAGCAGCTTAGTGGGGGGGGACACTGAAGCTTTCTTT
TRBV7-2,NA,TRBJ1-1,NA,CASSSGFPPEAFF,TGTGCCAGCAGCTCCGGGTTCCCCCCTGAAGCTTTCTTT
TRBV5-6,once,TRBJ2-7,NA,CASSLGRGSSYEQYF,TGTGCCAGCAGCTTGGGACGGGGGAGCTCCTACGAGCAGTACTTC
TRBV6-5,NA,TRBJ1-5,TRBD1,CASRGQGSNQPQHF,TGTGCCAGCAGGGGACAGGGGAGCAATCAGCCCCAGCATTTT
TRBV7-9,once,TRBJ2-6,TRBD1,CASTQSGTVRSGANVLTF,TGTGCCAGCACTCAATCCGGGACAGTCCGCTCTGGGGCCAACGTCCTGACTTTC
TRBV4-1,NA,TRBJ2-1,NA,CASSRSDSSYNEQFF,TGCGCCAGCAGCCGCAGCGATAGCTCCTACAATGAGCAGTTCTTC
TRBV6-6,NA,TRBJ1-2,NA,CASTSGFGNYGYTF,TGTGCCAGCACGTCGGGGTTTGGTAACTATGGCTACACCTTC
TRBV10-3,NA,TRBJ2-7,TRBD1,CACSGQGLSTDTYEQYF,TGTGCCTGTTCGGGACAGGGGTTATCAACCGATACCTACGAGCAGTACTTC
TRBV9,few,TRBJ2-3,TRBD2,CASSHTSGRATDTQYF,TGTGCCAGCAGCCACACAAGCGGGAGGGCCACAGATACGCAGTATTTT
TRBV6-6,NA,TRBJ1-1,NA,CASSPQHRGGEAFF,TGTGCCAGCAGTCCCCAGCATCGGGGGGGTGAAGCTTTCTTT
TRBV6-1,NA,TRBJ1-5,TRBD1,CASSEAGGFNQPQHF,TGTGCCAGCAGTGAGGCAGGGGGCTTCAATCAGCCCCAGCATTTT
TRBV11-2,NA,TRBJ1-1,NA,CASSLTDTNTEAFF,TGTGCCAGCAGCTTAACTGACACTAACACTGAAGCTTTCTTT
TRBV5-1,NA,TRBJ2-1,TRBD2,CASSLTSGRRNEQFF,TGCGCCAGCAGCTTAACTAGCGGGAGACGCAATGAGCAGTTCTTC
TRBV2,NA,TRBJ2-7,NA,CASSEARLVYEQYF,TGTGCCAGCAGTGAAGCGCGATTGGTCTACGAGCAGTACTTC
TRBV18,NA,TRBJ1-1,TRBD1,CASSVGGTGIIAEAFF,TGTGCCAGCTCAGTGGGGGGGACAGGGATTATCGCTGAAGCTTTCTTT
TRBV11-2,NA,TRBJ1-1,NA,CASSLVGQTNTEAFF,TGTGCCAGCAGCTTAGTTGGGCAGACGAACACTGAAGCTTTCTTT
TRBV5-1,NA,TRBJ2-7,TRBD2,CASSLDGLAGEQYF,TGCGCCAGCAGCTTGGATGGACTAGCGGGCGAGCAGTACTTC
TRBV12-5,NA,TRBJ2-7,NA,CASGLVLRPTVDYEQYF,TGTGCTAGTGGTTTGGTCCTCAGACCGACAGTCGACTACGAGCAGTACTTC
TRBV2,NA,TRBJ1-2,NA,CASNPGGVQGYTF,TGTGCCAGCAACCCCGGGGGGGTTCAAGGCTACACCTTC
TRBV27,NA,TRBJ2-1,TRBD1,CASSFRDRAFNEQFF,TGTGCCAGCAGTTTCCGGGACAGGGCATTCAATGAGCAGTTCTTC
TRBV2,NA,TRBJ2-1,NA,CASTIEVNEQFF,TGTGCCAGCACAATTGAGGTGAATGAGCAGTTCTTC
TRBV18,NA,TRBJ2-1,TRBD2,CASSPPGGGHGRFF,TGTGCCAGCTCACCACCGGGGGGGGGTCATGGTCGGTTCTTC
TRBV19,NA,TRBJ1-4,NA,CASSPSRTETNEKLFF,TGTGCCAGTAGTCCGAGTCGGACAGAAACAAATGAAAAACTGTTTTTT
TRBV5-5,few,TRBJ2-7,NA,CASSQATYEQYF,TGTGCCAGCAGCCAAGCCACCTACGAGCAGTACTTC
TRBV7-2,NA,TRBJ2-5,TRBD2,CASSLGLAGGQETQYF,TGTGCCAGCAGCTTGGGTCTAGCGGGGGGGCAAGAGACCCAGTACTTC
TRBV7-3,few,TRBJ2-7,TRBD1,CASSFGQGYEQYF,TGTGCCAGCAGCTTTGGACAGGGGTACGAGCAGTACTTC
TRBV30,NA,TRBJ2-7,NA,CAWSVFSGSYEQYF,TGTGCCTGGAGTGTATTCTCGGGGTCCTACGAGCAGTACTTC
TRBV28,NA,TRBJ1-5,NA,CASSPLDGGEQPQHF,TGTGCCAGCAGTCCCCTGGACGGGGGAGAGCAGCCCCAGCATTTT
TRBV27,NA,TRBJ2-5,NA,CASSVGPQETQYF,TGTGCCAGCAGTGTTGGGCCCCAAGAGACCCAGTACTTC
TRBV29-1,NA,TRBJ1-2,TRBD1,CSVMVGTGWDYGYTF,TGCAGCGTTATGGTCGGGACAGGGTGGGACTATGGCTACACCTTC